This T cell receptor (beta chain) was captured by sequencing in a study of identifying expanded T cells in peripheral blood. TCRdb's copy holds only in-frame clones and misses some; the assay was immunoSEQ multiplex PCR. The sample gives about 58,000 clones, around 81% of which show up once; about a sixth is in the top ten. General study points: Technical replicates showed roughly 1.2 changed clones; two weeks about 16; four weeks 19. Clone count variance between two-week samples rose with total template count.

Note on this clone: As yet, its antigen is unknown.

CDR1 SNHLY and CDR2 FYNNEI come from the germline V gene. V lost 8 bases to trimming and J lost 3 bases; unmatched junction nucleotides: 7. This CDR3 is 14 amino acids long. The rearrangement uses TRBV2 and TRBJ2-3, with TRBD1 matching 8 bases. Sequencing used blood. The sequence came from a person aged 18 to 75 in good health. The CDR3 coding sequence is TGTGCCAGCGTTGCAGGGGGCTTAACAGATACGCAGTATTTT. Residues: CASVAGGLTDTQYF.